The present T cell receptor beta chain was sequenced within a study of control samples from healthy donors and cancer patients. This clone was counted once. The repertoire was sequenced with immunoSEQ multiplex PCR; TCRdb's copy has only in-frame clones and lacks some. The sample lists about 120,000 clones; approximately 88% were seen once. The source of this sequence is a man aged 35-49 years in good health. Sequencing input: blood.

The CDR3 DNA reads TGTGCCAGCAGCGTGGACAGGGGGACCTACAATGAGCAGTTCTTC. It yields the protein CASSVDRGTYNEQFF. The rearrangement joins TRBV9 to TRBJ2-1; TRBD1 aligns across 10 bases. The CDR3 has 15 residues. The junction had 1 base not matched to a gene; V was cut back by 2 bases and J by 2 bases. Germline CDR1 is SGDLS and CDR2 is YYNGEE.